Below are 24 T cell receptor beta chains sequenced from a single sample in a study of cytomegalovirus exposure and HLA in healthy donors. PCR employed 60 Vbeta and 13 Jbeta primers. Sequenced by immunoSEQ multiplex PCR; TCRdb stores in-frame clones only, minus some. The sample has about 190,000 clones, about 69% seen once; the top ten hold more than 4.5%. Sequenced sample: PBMCs. The receptors were gathered from a man younger than 45 in good health and CMV-seropositive.

The sample holds a few counts of this clone. The J gene is TRBJ2-2, the V gene TRBV25-1, with 10 positions matching TRBD2. Germline V gene lookup returns CDR1 MGHDK and CDR2 SYGVNS. This CDR3 comprises 15 residues. The V and J ends lost 3 bases and 4 bases, in that order; junction bases with no gene match: 2. CDR3 amino acids: CASSELAGVTGELFF. In DNA, the CDR3 is TGTGCCAGCAGTGAGCTAGCGGGAGTCACCGGGGAGCTGTTTTTT. The entire variable domain, with the rest obtained from reference TRBV25-1 and TRBJ2-2, is as follows: EADIYQTPRYLVIGTGKKITLECSQTMGHDKMYWYQQDPGMELHLIHYSYGVNSTEKGDLSSESTVSRIRTEHFPLTLESARPSHTSQYLCASSELAGVTGELFFGEGSRLTVL.

The V gene is TRBV9, the J gene TRBJ2-5; D is ambiguous. The DNA end favors TRBJ2-7, so the J call may be wrong. This CDR3 region has 14 residues. Germline-derived CDR1 and CDR2 are SGDLS and YYNGEE. The chain's CDR3 is CASSVAPSFYEQYF. The DNA for the CDR3 is TGTGCCAGCAGCGTAGCTCCATCCTTTTACGAGCAGTACTTC.

This clone was observed a single time. The chain has TRBV6-4 and TRBJ2-7; D is possibly TRBD1 (7 bases). The CDR3 is 13 amino acids. CDR1 and CDR2 (germline): MRHNA, SNTAGT. V lost 9 bases, J lost 8 bases, and 20 bases lay in between. The CDR3 coding sequence is TGTGCCAGGACAGGGCCGGAGGGGTGCAAGCAGTACTTC. As protein: CARTGPEGCKQYF.

The chain recombines TRBV9 with TRBJ1-3; D is ambiguous. The V end was cut by 0 bases, the J end by 0 bases, with 7 bases between. The germline gives CDR1 SGDLS, CDR2 YYNGEE. The CDR3 is made up of 15 amino acids. CDR3: CASSVGGTSGNTIYF. In nucleotides, the CDR3 is TGTGCCAGCAGCGTAGGCGGTACCTCTGGAAACACCATATATTTT.

The chain is built from TRBV6-1 and TRBJ2-7; TRBD1 matches at 10 bases. J was trimmed by 7 bases and V by 4 bases; bases with no gene match: 7. The CDR3 length is 14 residues. The germline CDR1 and CDR2 sequences are MNHNS and SASEGT. Here the CDR3 DNA reads TGTGCCAGCAGTGGACGACAGGGGGCGCTTGAGCAGTACTTC. This translates into CASSGRQGALEQYF.

The chain has TRBV6-4 and TRBJ1-1; perhaps TRBD1 as D (5 bases). V was shortened by 5 bases and J by 5 bases, with 15 bases between the two germline ends. The CDR3 spans 14 residues. Germline CDR1 is MRHNA and CDR2 is SNTAGT. In DNA form, the CDR3 reads TGTGCCAGCAGTACCGGGACTTGGGGGACTGAAGCTTTCTTT. Protein: CASSTGTWGTEAFF.

V gene TRBV27 combines with J gene TRBJ2-7; maybe TRBD1 (6 bases). V lost 7 bases, J lost 7 bases, and 23 bases lay in between. Germline V gene lookup returns CDR1 MNHEY and CDR2 SMNVEV (reference sequence). The CDR3 runs to 15 residues. CDR3 sequence reads: CASTRQAAASGEQYF. The CDR3 DNA reads TGTGCCAGCACCCGACAGGCGGCCGCGTCTGGGGAGCAGTACTTC.

The J gene is TRBJ2-2, the V gene TRBV10-3, with TRBD2 matching over 9 bases. V shed 3 bases and J 6 bases; nucleotides not matched to a gene: 8. Germline lookup yields CDR1 ENHRY and CDR2 SYGVKD. The length of the CDR3 is 16 residues. CDR3 sequence reads: CAISDSGSVGSGELFF. The CDR3 DNA is TGTGCCATCAGTGATAGCGGGAGTGTGGGGTCCGGGGAGCTGTTTTTT.

This clone was detected a few times. The CDR3 nucleotides read TGTGCCAGCAGTTTACGGGGACAAGGAACAGAAGCAACTAATGAAAAACTGTTTTTT. It encodes CASSLRGQGTEATNEKLFF. The rearrangement links TRBV27 to TRBJ1-4, with a tentative D call TRBD1 (6 bases). This CDR3 is 19 amino acids long. Germline CDR1 reads MNHEY; CDR2 reads SMNVEV (reference sequence). Trimming removed 2 bases from V and 0 bases from J, with 19 bases in between.

This clone was counted between two and nine times. The rearrangement uses TRBV7-2 and TRBJ2-2, with D possibly TRBD2 on 5 matching bases. Germline CDR1 reads SGHTA; CDR2 reads FQGNSA. The CDR3 has 15 amino acids. The V end was cut by 2 bases, the J end by 5 bases, with 12 bases between. The CDR3 sequence: CASSLFGGWTGELFF. The DNA for the CDR3 is TGTGCCAGCAGCTTATTTGGCGGGTGGACCGGGGAGCTGTTTTTT.

This clone was seen more than once but under ten times. The chain employs TRBV6-6 and TRBJ2-7; 9 positions match TRBD1. CDR1 and CDR2 (germline): MNHNY, SVGAGI (reference sequence). CDR3 length equals 14 residues. V dropped 6 bases and J dropped 5; count of bases not matched to a gene: 8. Here the CDR3 reads CASRDRGGVDEQYF. DNA of the CDR3: TGTGCCAGCAGGGACAGGGGAGGGGTCGACGAGCAGTACTTC.

This clone was detected a few times. V is TRBV19 and J is TRBJ1-2; D not resolved. Trimming pared 3 bases from V and 3 bases from J, leaving 5 bases between. Germline lookup yields CDR1 LNHDA and CDR2 SQIVND (reference sequence). This CDR3 contains 12 residues. CDR3 nucleotides: TGTGCCAGTAGTATCCGGTACTATGGCTACACCTTC. Translation gives CASSIRYYGYTF.

V is TRBV6-5 and J is TRBJ2-2; D gene uncertain. This CDR3 spans 14 amino acids. Trimming pared 6 bases from V and 5 bases from J, leaving 13 bases between. Germline V gives CDR1 MNHEY, CDR2 SVGAGI. This CDR3 is CASRPPVGTGELFF. CDR3 in DNA: TGTGCCAGCAGACCGCCGGTCGGTACCGGGGAGCTGTTTTTT.

The chain employs TRBV28 and TRBJ1-2; 10 positions match TRBD1. The CDR3 length is 15 residues. The germline gives CDR1 MDHEN, CDR2 SYDVKM. V gave up 3 bases and J gave up 6 bases; unmatched junction bases: 7. Here the CDR3 reads CASSFWGDRGNGYTF. In DNA form, the CDR3 reads TGTGCCAGCAGTTTTTGGGGGGACAGGGGCAATGGCTACACCTTC.

This chain uses TRBV4-3 with TRBJ2-1; D call uncertain. There are 13 residues in the CDR3. The germline CDR1 and CDR2 sequences are LGHNA and YSLEER. V was shortened by 0 bases and J by 9 bases, with 9 bases between the two germline ends. The CDR3: CASSQDSTGEQFF. The CDR3 DNA follows: TGCGCCAGCAGCCAAGATAGCACCGGTGAGCAGTTCTTC.

V gene TRBV4-2 combines with J gene TRBJ2-3; 8 bases match TRBD2. CDR3 length equals 16 residues. Looked up from germline, CDR1 is LGHNA and CDR2 is YNFKEQ. Losses at the gene ends were 2 bases for V and 1 base for J; bases not matched to a gene: 5. The CDR3: CASSQFSGEGTDTQYF. DNA of the CDR3: TGTGCCAGCAGCCAATTTAGCGGGGAGGGCACAGATACGCAGTATTTT.

The gene calls are TRBV5-1 and TRBJ2-7, with 12 nucleotides matching TRBD2. The CDR3 is 16 residues long. The junction had 3 bases not matched to a gene; V was cut back by 2 bases and J by 0 bases. CDR1 SGHRS and CDR2 YFSETQ come from the germline V gene. The DNA of the CDR3 is TGCGCCAGCAGCTTCCCGACTAGCGGGAGCTCCTACGAGCAGTACTTC. Amino acids: CASSFPTSGSSYEQYF.

This clone was picked up one time. The rearrangement joins TRBV29-1 to TRBJ2-7, with D possibly TRBD2 on 5 matching bases. The germline gives CDR1 SQVTM, CDR2 ANQGSEA. This CDR3 has 13 residues. Deletions cut 6 bases from V and 5 bases from J, with 17 bases between. Written as DNA, the CDR3 is TGCAGCGTACTCGAGGGCTGGGTGGACGAGCAGTACTTC. It encodes CSVLEGWVDEQYF.

The chain carries TRBV7-2 and TRBJ2-1; tentatively, D is TRBD2 (5 bases). The length of the CDR3 is 16 residues. V gave up 1 base and J gave up 6 bases, with 16 bases separating them. Per the germline V gene, CDR1 is SGHTA and CDR2 is FQGNSA. For the CDR3, the DNA is TGTGCCAGCAGCTTAGATCTAGCAAGGTCGGGCAATGAGCAGTTCTTC. Its protein product is CASSLDLARSGNEQFF.

This chain links TRBV4-3 with TRBJ1-1; D is perhaps TRBD1 (6 bases). V was pared by 0 bases and J by 5 bases, with 19 bases between. Per germline, CDR1 LGHNA and CDR2 YSLEER. This CDR3 has 17 residues. The DNA for the CDR3 is TGCGCCAGCAGCCAAGATGGGGGGGCCAGGGTAAGAACTGAAGCTTTCTTT. It translates to CASSQDGGARVRTEAFF.

The V call is TRBV30, the J call TRBJ1-2; D may be TRBD1 (6 bases). The CDR3 consists of 12 residues. Germline V gene data show CDR1 as GTSNPN and CDR2 as SVGIG (reference sequence). V was cut by 2 bases and J by 6 bases, with 10 bases left in between. The DNA of the CDR3 is TGTGCCTGGAGTTGGGCAGGGGATGGCTACACCTTC. Its translation: CAWSWAGDGYTF. The whole variable domain, remainder taken from reference TRBV30 and TRBJ1-2, is SQTIHQWPATLVQPVGSPLSLECTVEGTSNPNLYWYRQAAGRGLQLLFYSVGIGQISSEVPQNLSASRPQDRQFILSSKKLLLSDSGFYLCAWSWAGDGYTFGSGTRLTVV.

CDR3 loop: CASSANRAGNEQFF. CDR3 sequence (DNA): TGTGCCAGCAGCGCGAACAGGGCGGGCAATGAGCAGTTCTTC. The V gene is TRBV9, the J gene TRBJ2-1, with D perhaps TRBD1 (6 bases). V gave up 3 bases and J gave up 6 bases, with 13 bases separating them. CDR3 length: 14 amino acids. Germline V gene sequence: CDR1 SGDLS, CDR2 YYNGEE.

There are a few counts of this clone. This rearrangement joins TRBV25-1 to TRBJ1-2; 9 positions match TRBD1. The ends lost 7 bases at V and 6 bases at J; junction bases unmatched: 3. Germline CDR1 MGHDK, CDR2 SYGVNS. The CDR3 contains 12 residues. Written as DNA, the CDR3 is TGTGCCAGCACTCGGACAGGGGATGGCTACACCTTC. It codes for CASTRTGDGYTF.

This clone was detected a few times. The rearrangement joins TRBV9 to TRBJ2-1; D is uncertain. The V and J ends lost 2 bases and 2 bases respectively, with 8 bases between them. The CDR3 extends over 14 amino acids. Germline V CDR1 and CDR2: SGDLS, YYNGEE. This CDR3 is CASSVHGPYNEQFF. The CDR3 DNA reads TGTGCCAGCAGCGTCCATGGGCCCTACAATGAGCAGTTCTTC.